This TCR beta chain was obtained from a study of blood T cell repertoires in COVID-19. Overall study: The analysed material was cDNA or gDNA that came from T cells, B-cell-depleted T cells, or PBMCs.

Trimming shortened V by 9 bases and J by 7 bases, and 18 bases separated the two germline ends. CDR3 length: 14 amino acids. Germline CDR1 is MNHEY and CDR2 is SVGAGI. Methods used by the authors: Amplification from reference gene primers served as the basis for estimated nucleated cell counts. The assay was immunoSEQ multiplex PCR, and TCRdb's table has in-frame clones only and misses some. Clone size and V and J calls were adopted from that table, with D and trimming inferred from the DNA. The table records some 120,000 clones, about 89% of them present only once. The clonotype comes from a man aged 35-49 years with acute or convalescent COVID-19. Sequenced material: peripheral blood. The chain links TRBV6-5 to TRBJ1-4; the D gene is possibly TRBD1 (5 bases). For the CDR3, the DNA is TGTGCCAGTTGGGAGCACGGGGGAAGTGAAAAACTGTTTTTT. Protein sequence: CASWEHGGSEKLFF.